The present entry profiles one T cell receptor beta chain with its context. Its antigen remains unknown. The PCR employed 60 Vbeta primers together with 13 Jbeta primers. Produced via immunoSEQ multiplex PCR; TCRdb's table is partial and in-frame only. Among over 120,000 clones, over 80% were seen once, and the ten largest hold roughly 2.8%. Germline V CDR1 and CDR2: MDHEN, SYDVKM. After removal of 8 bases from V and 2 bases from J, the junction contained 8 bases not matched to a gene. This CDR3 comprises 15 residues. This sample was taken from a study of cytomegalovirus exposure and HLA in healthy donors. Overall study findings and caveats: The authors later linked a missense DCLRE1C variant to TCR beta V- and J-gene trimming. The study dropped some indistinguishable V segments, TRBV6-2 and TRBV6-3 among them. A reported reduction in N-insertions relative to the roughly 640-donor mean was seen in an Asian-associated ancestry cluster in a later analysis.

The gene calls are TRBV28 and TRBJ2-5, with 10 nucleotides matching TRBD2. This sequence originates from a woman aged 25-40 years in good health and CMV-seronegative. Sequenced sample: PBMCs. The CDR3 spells CASVVSGGIQETQYF. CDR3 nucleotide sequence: TGTGCCAGCGTTGTTAGCGGGGGGATACAAGAGACCCAGTACTTC.